A selection of T cell receptor beta chains follows, all from one sample in a study of cytomegalovirus exposure and HLA in healthy donors. The assay was immunoSEQ multiplex PCR, and TCRdb's table has in-frame clones only and misses some. The profile shows 200,000 to 250,000 clones, around 73% of them singletons. The material sequenced was PBMCs. Source of these receptors: a male donor in good health and CMV-seronegative. The CDR3 runs from the conserved cysteine through the conserved F or W. A D gene is named only where the DNA matches it firmly. Size is stated for part of the rows, as once, few or many counts, or as a class when the clone is expanded.

cdr3_aa,cdr3_nt,clone_size,v_call,d_call,j_call
CASSVNDRGHYEQYF,TGTGCCAGCAGTGTAAACGACAGGGGCCACTACGAGCAGTACTTC,NA,TRBV6-1,TRBD1,TRBJ2-7
CASRPPGINEQFF,TGTGCCAGCAGGCCCCCGGGGATCAATGAGCAGTTCTTC,NA,TRBV2,NA,TRBJ2-1
CARREQGALYNEQFF,TGTGCCCGACGGGAACAGGGGGCACTCTACAATGAGCAGTTCTTC,NA,TRBV6-1,TRBD1,TRBJ2-1
CASSFPSSTDTQYF,TGTGCCAGCAGTTTCCCTTCTAGCACAGATACGCAGTATTTT,NA,TRBV13,NA,TRBJ2-3
CASHICVIAGIISVQPQHF,TGTGCCAGCCACATCTGTGTTATTGCGGGTATAATTAGCGTTCAGCCCCAGCATTTT,few,TRBV28,NA,TRBJ1-5
CASTPGVGQGLGETQYF,TGTGCCAGTACCCCAGGAGTTGGACAGGGTTTGGGGGAGACCCAGTACTTC,NA,TRBV19,TRBD1,TRBJ2-5
CASSYFRDRGVYEQYF,TGTGCCAGCAGTTATTTCCGGGACAGAGGGGTGTACGAGCAGTACTTC,NA,TRBV6-5,TRBD1,TRBJ2-7
CASSQFGGGNTGELFF,TGCGCCAGCAGCCAATTCGGGGGGGGGAACACCGGGGAGCTGTTTTTT,NA,TRBV4-1,TRBD2,TRBJ2-2
CASSLGGSSYNEQFF,TGCGCCAGCAGCTTGGGCGGGAGCTCCTACAATGAGCAGTTCTTC,few,TRBV5-1,TRBD2,TRBJ2-1
CASSEVAESSYNEQFF,TGCGCCAGCAGTGAGGTAGCGGAAAGCTCCTACAATGAGCAGTTCTTC,NA,TRBV10-1,NA,TRBJ2-1
CASREGGAYEQYF,TGCGCCAGCAGAGAAGGGGGAGCCTACGAGCAGTACTTC,NA,TRBV10-2,NA,TRBJ2-7
CASSAPGDTEAFF,TGCGCCAGCAGTGCCCCAGGGGATACTGAAGCTTTCTTT,NA,TRBV10-1,NA,TRBJ1-1
CASSFPSDQPQHF,TGTGCCAGTAGTTTCCCGTCTGATCAGCCCCAGCATTTT,few,TRBV19,NA,TRBJ1-5
CASSLVVGTSFYEQYF,TGCGCCAGCAGCCTGGTGGTGGGGACTAGTTTCTACGAGCAGTACTTC,once,TRBV5-1,TRBD2,TRBJ2-7
CASSPYRTSGRATGELFF,TGTGCCAGCAGCCCCTACCGGACTAGCGGGAGGGCCACCGGGGAGCTGTTTTTT,NA,TRBV5-8,TRBD2,TRBJ2-2
CASRNRVGYTF,TGTGCCAGTAGGAACAGGGTTGGCTACACCTTC,NA,TRBV19,NA,TRBJ1-2
CASSPGTVDSSYNEQFF,TGTGCCAGTAGTCCGGGGACTGTGGATAGCTCCTACAATGAGCAGTTCTTC,NA,TRBV19,NA,TRBJ2-1
CASSLGLAGTDTQYF,TGTGCCAGCAGCTTGGGACTAGCGGGCACAGATACGCAGTATTTT,NA,TRBV7-3,TRBD2,TRBJ2-3
CASSPFVGSNTEAFF,TGTGCCAGCAGTCCCTTTGTCGGTTCGAACACTGAAGCTTTCTTT,NA,TRBV27,NA,TRBJ1-1
CASSLNPTPGDF,TGTGCCAGCAGTTTAAATCCAACCCCAGGGGATTTT,few,TRBV28,NA,TRBJ1-5
CASGTGPGTEAFF,TGTGCCAGCGGGACAGGGCCAGGAACTGAAGCTTTCTTT,medium-sized,TRBV6-1,TRBD1,TRBJ1-1
CASSDSSPDSFSNQPQHF,TGTGCCAGCAGTGATTCCTCTCCGGACAGCTTTAGCAATCAGCCCCAGCATTTT,NA,TRBV6-1,NA,TRBJ1-5
CASSPLAGGPLEQYF,TGTGCCAGCAGCCCGCTAGCGGGAGGGCCCCTCGAGCAGTACTTC,NA,TRBV14,TRBD2,TRBJ2-7
CASSYSLAGTYEQYF,TGTGCCAGCAGTTACTCACTAGCGGGGACCTACGAGCAGTACTTC,few,TRBV6-5,TRBD2,TRBJ2-7
CASSPRLAGDGDTQYF,TGCGCCAGCAGCCCGAGACTAGCGGGAGATGGAGATACGCAGTATTTT,NA,TRBV5-1,TRBD2,TRBJ2-3
CASNYYAPGTGPNTEAFF,TGTGCCAGCAACTACTACGCCCCGGGGACAGGGCCGAACACTGAAGCTTTCTTT,few,TRBV5-6,TRBD1,TRBJ1-1
CASKVEGQTNTGELFF,TGTGCCAGTAAGGTTGAGGGACAGACAAACACCGGGGAGCTGTTTTTT,NA,TRBV19,TRBD1,TRBJ2-2
CASSIGQGEKLFF,TGTGCCAGTAGTATAGGACAAGGTGAAAAACTGTTTTTT,NA,TRBV19,NA,TRBJ1-4
CASSMTPLGAGGTDTQYF,TGTGCCAGTAGTATGACCCCCCTGGGAGCGGGAGGTACAGATACGCAGTATTTT,once,TRBV19,TRBD2,TRBJ2-3
CASRLLRTGDGYTF,TGTGCCAGCAGACTACTAAGGACAGGGGATGGCTACACCTTC,NA,TRBV6-6,TRBD1,TRBJ1-2
CASSVTPGPGNTIYF,TGTGCCAGCAGTGTGACCCCAGGGCCAGGAAACACCATATATTTT,NA,TRBV25-1,NA,TRBJ1-3
CASSLQGDRGLEQYF,TGTGCCAGCAGTTTACAGGGGGACAGGGGGCTCGAGCAGTACTTC,NA,TRBV28,TRBD1,TRBJ2-7
CASSDIIAGGSAPLYEQYF,TGTGCCAGCAGTGACATTATAGCGGGAGGGTCTGCCCCCCTATACGAGCAGTACTTC,NA,TRBV6-1,TRBD2,TRBJ2-7
CASSLGGVNTEAFF,TGTGCCAGCAGTCTCGGCGGGGTGAACACTGAAGCTTTCTTT,NA,TRBV11-3,NA,TRBJ1-1
CASSMGQTNYGYTF,TGTGCCAGCAGTATGGGACAGACTAACTATGGTTACACCTTC,NA,TRBV6-5,TRBD1,TRBJ1-2
CASSSLALVLQETQYF,TGTGCCAGCAGTTCACTAGCGCTAGTCCTCCAAGAGACCCAGTACTTC,NA,TRBV6-6,TRBD2,TRBJ2-5
CASSPAVAGQPQHF,TGTGCCAGCTCACCGGCGGTGGCGGGTCAGCCCCAGCATTTT,NA,TRBV18,NA,TRBJ1-5
CASSPPGQFLAKNIQYF,TGTGCCAGCTCACCACCGGGACAGTTTCTAGCCAAAAACATTCAGTACTTC,NA,TRBV18,TRBD1,TRBJ2-4
CASSLESGAKNIQYF,TGCGCCAGCAGCTTGGAATCGGGGGCCAAAAACATTCAGTACTTC,NA,TRBV5-1,NA,TRBJ2-4
CATSREDRAKNIQYF,TGTGCCACCAGCAGAGAGGACAGGGCAAAAAACATTCAGTACTTC,NA,TRBV15,TRBD1,TRBJ2-4
CASSTSSGSRGTDTQYF,TGTGCCAGCAGCACCTCTAGCGGGAGTCGGGGCACAGATACGCAGTATTTT,NA,TRBV7-2,TRBD2,TRBJ2-3
CASSLAGLAKNIQYF,TGTGCCAGCAGCTTAGCGGGACTAGCCAAAAACATTCAGTACTTC,NA,TRBV7-9,NA,TRBJ2-4
CASSLGRGQFSTDTQYF,TGCGCCAGCAGCTTGGGTCGGGGACAGTTTAGCACAGATACGCAGTATTTT,once,TRBV5-1,TRBD1,TRBJ2-3
CASRQGSRYGYTF,TGTGCCAGCAGACAGGGGTCCAGATATGGCTACACCTTC,NA,TRBV6-1,TRBD1,TRBJ1-2
CASSRLTGDEVNGYTF,TGCGCCAGCAGCAGATTGACAGGGGATGAAGTAAATGGCTACACCTTC,NA,TRBV5-1,TRBD1,TRBJ1-2